Listed here are 18 T cell receptor beta chains from one sample, sequenced in a study of Ad26.COV2.S vaccination and SARS-CoV-2 variants. Indicated treatment: roughly 19 received Ad26.COV2.S at low or high dose, single or two shots; a few received placebo; per-sample allocation not given. Sampling was performed 63 days after the first vaccine or placebo injection. Sequencing was performed with immunoSEQ multiplex PCR; in TCRdb, only in-frame clones are kept and a portion is missing. The data hold about 680,000 clones, with more than 80% observed a single time. This specimen was peripheral blood, taken in a trial of Ad26.COV2.S vaccine versus placebo. The origin of the receptors is a person between 18 and 65 years old who received the Ad26.COV2.S COVID-19 vaccine or a placebo.

The V and J genes are TRBV15 and TRBJ2-1; TRBD2 matches 9 bases. The CDR3 spans 17 residues. Per germline, CDR1 LNHNV and CDR2 YYDKDF (reference sequence). Germline trimming cut 3 bases from V and 6 bases from J; bases unmatched to any gene: 12. CDR3 bases: TGTGCCACCAGCAGTGAGAGTAGCGGGAGTTCCCCCAATGAGCAGTTCTTC. It encodes CATSSESSGSSPNEQFF.

V usage is TRBV5-6 and J usage is TRBJ2-7, with D possibly called TRBD1 or TRBD2 (5 bases each). The CDR3 is 14 amino acids. The germline CDR1 and CDR2 sequences are SGHDT and YYEEEE. V dropped 4 bases and J dropped 2 bases, with 13 bases sitting between them. The CDR3 spells CASSVGTATYEQYF. The DNA for the CDR3 is TGTGCCAGCAGCGTTGGGACGGCCACCTACGAGCAGTACTTC.

J is TRBJ1-2 and V is TRBV10-3; D gene uncertain. The CDR3 loop spans 16 amino acids. Germline V CDR1 and CDR2: ENHRY, SYGVKD. V was pared by 0 bases and J by 7 bases, with 18 bases between. The CDR3 nucleotides are TGTGCCATCAGTGAGTCCGCACAACGGGAGGTGGGTGGCTACACCTTC. Its translation: CAISESAQREVGGYTF.

V usage is TRBV9 and J usage is TRBJ2-5; 7 nucleotides agree with TRBD1. In germline, CDR1 is SGDLS, CDR2 YYNGEE. The CDR3 has 17 residues. V gave up 0 bases and J gave up 1 base; unmatched junction bases: 9. CDR3 bases: TGTGCCAGCAGCGTAGGGGTGACGAACAGGGGCCAAGAGACCCAGTACTTC. Translating gives CASSVGVTNRGQETQYF.

V is TRBV7-2 and J is TRBJ2-1; 9 nucleotides line up with TRBD1. J lost 9 bases, V lost 7 bases, and 10 bases had no gene match. CDR3 length: 14 amino acids. The germline V gene encodes CDR1 SGHTA and CDR2 FQGNSA. CDR3 region: CASMPGTGFSEQFF. The CDR3 nucleotides are TGTGCCAGCATGCCCGGGACAGGGTTCTCTGAGCAGTTCTTC.

The chain recombines TRBV19 with TRBJ1-2; 9 bases map to TRBD1. This CDR3 has 14 amino acids. CDR1 and CDR2 (germline): LNHDA, SQIVND (reference sequence). Unmatched junction bases numbered 9, after V lost 7 bases and J lost 6 bases. The CDR3 coding sequence is TGTGCCAGTACCTTACAGGGGGCGCGTGATGGCTACACCTTC. Translation: CASTLQGARDGYTF.

A single count supports this clone. DNA of the CDR3: TGTGCCAGCAGCGTAGCCGGGGCAGCCTATGGCTACACCTTC. Translated: CASSVAGAAYGYTF. The genes are TRBV9 and TRBJ1-2, with TRBD1 as a possible D gene (5 bases). This CDR3 region has 14 residues. Germline values: CDR1 SGDLS, CDR2 YYNGEE. V dropped 0 bases and J dropped 4 bases, with 10 bases sitting between them.

V usage is TRBV6-1 and J usage is TRBJ1-4; the match to TRBD1 covers 7 bases. The trim removed 5 bases at V and 8 bases at J, leaving 14 bases unmatched. The CDR3 is made up of 16 amino acids. CDR1 is MNHNS and CDR2 is SASEGT in the germline V gene. Here the CDR3 DNA reads TGTGCCAGCAGTCAAGGGGGCACAGGGATAAGGGAAAAACTGTTTTTT. Translating it yields CASSQGGTGIREKLFF.

The chain recombines TRBV24-1 with TRBJ2-1, with D perhaps TRBD1 or TRBD2 (5 bases each). Trimming left V 5 bases short and J 7 bases short, with 11 bases between. In germline, CDR1 is KGHDR, CDR2 SFDVKD. The CDR3 contains 13 residues. Written as DNA, the CDR3 is TGTGCCACCAGTGGGGGGTCATTAAATGAGCAGTTCTTC. It is translated as CATSGGSLNEQFF.

The rearrangement joins TRBV11-3 to TRBJ1-4, with D perhaps matching TRBD1 (6 bases). Trimming took 0 bases from V and 0 from J, leaving 20 bases between them. This CDR3 is built from 20 residues. Germline V CDR1 and CDR2: SGHNT, YENEEA. The CDR3 coding sequence is TGTGCCAGCAGCTTAGATAGGCCACAGGGAAAAACTGCAACTAATGAAAAACTGTTTTTT. Protein: CASSLDRPQGKTATNEKLFF. Full variable domain (rest looked up from reference TRBV11-3 and TRBJ1-4): EAGVVQSPRYKIIEKKQPVAFWCNPISGHNTLYWYLQNLGQGPELLIRYENEEAVDDSQLPKDRFSAERLKGVDSTLKIQPAELGDSAVYLCASSLDRPQGKTATNEKLFFGSGTQLSVL.

This clone was seen only a few times. The chain recombines TRBV3-1 (or the pseudogene TRBV3-2) with TRBJ1-2; 8 nucleotides align to TRBD1. The germline V gene has CDR1 LGHDT and CDR2 YNNKEL (reference sequence). The J segment lost 0 bases and the V segment lost 5 bases, leaving 5 bases of the junction unmatched. The CDR3 is made up of 15 amino acids. The CDR3: CASSTRGLANYGYTF. The CDR3 DNA is TGTGCCAGCAGCACCAGGGGGCTGGCTAACTATGGCTACACCTTC.

The chain carries TRBV19 and TRBJ1-5; D is unclear. V lost 6 bases and J lost 3, with 12 bases in between. The germline V gene encodes CDR1 LNHDA and CDR2 SQIVND (reference sequence). The CDR3 has 14 amino acids. For the CDR3, the DNA is TGTGCCAGTAGACCGACCGGAACCAATCAGCCCCAGCATTTT. This gives the protein CASRPTGTNQPQHF.

The V gene is TRBV5-1, the J gene TRBJ1-3; the D gene is possibly TRBD1 (6 bases). CDR1 is SGHRS and CDR2 is YFSETQ in the germline V gene. Trimming took off 2 bases at V and 4 bases at J, with 10 bases between the two ends. This CDR3 is 14 amino acids long. The CDR3 loop is CASSFGQRGNTIYF. In nucleotides, the CDR3 is TGCGCCAGCAGCTTTGGACAGAGGGGAAACACCATATATTTT.

The genes are TRBV7-9 and TRBJ2-2; no clear D gene. The CDR3 covers 11 residues. The V end lost 2 bases, the J end lost 9 bases, and 4 bases lay between the germline ends. The germline V gene has CDR1 SEHNR and CDR2 FQNEAQ (reference sequence). CDR3 DNA: TGTGCCAGCAGCTTATCCCGGGAGCTGTTTTTT. Encoded protein: CASSLSRELFF.

The V gene is TRBV7-2, the J gene TRBJ2-7; 10 nucleotides agree with TRBD2. Trimming took 2 bases from V and 2 from J; bases not matched to a gene: 0. Germline lookup yields CDR1 SGHTA and CDR2 FQGNSA. The CDR3 loop spans 14 amino acids. CDR3 protein: CASSLLAGAYEQYF. The CDR3 nucleotides are TGTGCCAGCAGCTTACTAGCGGGAGCCTACGAGCAGTACTTC.

This chain joins TRBV9 and TRBJ1-2; no firm D call. Germline CDR1 and CDR2: SGDLS and YYNGEE. CDR3 length equals 12 residues. V was clipped by 3 bases and J by 8 bases, with 11 bases between them. CDR3 in amino acids: CASSGVLAGYTF. DNA of the CDR3: TGTGCCAGCAGCGGGGTGCTCGCGGGCTACACCTTC.

The chain carries TRBV6-1 and TRBJ1-4; D not resolved. The CDR3 runs 14 residues. The germline V gene has CDR1 MNHNS and CDR2 SASEGT. V was trimmed by 3 bases and J by 0 bases, leaving 5 bases between them. CDR3 amino acids: CASSEHATNEKLFF. The CDR3 coding sequence is TGTGCCAGCAGTGAGCATGCAACTAATGAAAAACTGTTTTTT.

The V gene is TRBV4-3, the J gene TRBJ2-1; D is unclear. The ends were cut back, 1 base at V and 7 bases at J, with 14 bases in the middle. The CDR3 has 15 amino acids. CDR1 LGHNA and CDR2 YSLEER come from the germline V gene. CDR3 in DNA: TGCGCCAGCAGCCAAGTCCGGCCTAATAAGAATGAGCAGTTCTTC. Its protein is CASSQVRPNKNEQFF.